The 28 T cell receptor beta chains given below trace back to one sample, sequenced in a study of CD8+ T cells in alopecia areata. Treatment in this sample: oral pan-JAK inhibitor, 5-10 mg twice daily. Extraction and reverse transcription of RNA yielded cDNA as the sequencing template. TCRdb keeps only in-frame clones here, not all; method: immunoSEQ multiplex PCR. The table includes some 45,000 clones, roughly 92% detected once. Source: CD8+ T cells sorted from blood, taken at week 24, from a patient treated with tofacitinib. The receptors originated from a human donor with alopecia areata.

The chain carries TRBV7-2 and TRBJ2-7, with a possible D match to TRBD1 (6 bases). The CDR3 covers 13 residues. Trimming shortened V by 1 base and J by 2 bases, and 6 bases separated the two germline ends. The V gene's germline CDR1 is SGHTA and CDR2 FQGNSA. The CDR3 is CASSLDRAYEQYF. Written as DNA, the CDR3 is TGTGCCAGCAGCTTAGACAGGGCCTACGAGCAGTACTTC.

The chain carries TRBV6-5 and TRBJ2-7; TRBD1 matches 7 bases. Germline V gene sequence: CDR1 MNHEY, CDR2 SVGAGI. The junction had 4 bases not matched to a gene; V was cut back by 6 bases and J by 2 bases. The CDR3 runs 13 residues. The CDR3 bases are TGTGCCAGCAGCAGACAGGGACCCTACGAGCAGTACTTC. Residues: CASSRQGPYEQYF.

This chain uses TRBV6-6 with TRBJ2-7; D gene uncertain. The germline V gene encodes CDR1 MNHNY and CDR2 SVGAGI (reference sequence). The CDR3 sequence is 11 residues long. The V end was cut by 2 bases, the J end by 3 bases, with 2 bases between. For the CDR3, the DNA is TGTGCCAGCAGTTACGACTACGAGCAGTACTTC. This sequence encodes CASSYDYEQYF.

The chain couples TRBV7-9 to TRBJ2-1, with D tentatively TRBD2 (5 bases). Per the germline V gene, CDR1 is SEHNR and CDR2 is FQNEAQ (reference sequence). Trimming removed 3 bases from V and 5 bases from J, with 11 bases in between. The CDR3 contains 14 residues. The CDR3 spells CASSFVSGNNEQFF. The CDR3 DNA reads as TGTGCCAGCAGCTTCGTTTCGGGGAACAATGAGCAGTTCTTC. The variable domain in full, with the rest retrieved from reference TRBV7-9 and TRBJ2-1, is DTGVSQNPRHKITKRGQNVTFRCDPISEHNRLYWYRQTLGQGPEFLTYFQNEAQLEKSRLLSDRFSAERPKGSFSTLEIQRTEQGDSAMYLCASSFVSGNNEQFFGPGTRLTVL.

The CDR3 nucleotides are TGTGCCAGCAGTGTGGGGACAGGCACTCCTAACTATGGCTACACCTTC. Residues: CASSVGTGTPNYGYTF. This sequence joins TRBV2 and TRBJ1-2, with 8 bases matching TRBD1. V gave up 4 bases and J gave up 0 bases; unmatched junction bases: 7. Germline loops: CDR1 SNHLY, CDR2 FYNNEI. This CDR3 contains 16 residues. The full variable domain, its missing parts supplied by reference TRBV2 and TRBJ1-2, is EPEVTQTPSHQVTQMGQEVILRCVPISNHLYFYWYRQILGQKVEFLVSFYNNEISEKSEIFDDQFSVERPDGSNFTLKIRSTKLEDSAMYFCASSVGTGTPNYGYTFGSGTRLTVV.

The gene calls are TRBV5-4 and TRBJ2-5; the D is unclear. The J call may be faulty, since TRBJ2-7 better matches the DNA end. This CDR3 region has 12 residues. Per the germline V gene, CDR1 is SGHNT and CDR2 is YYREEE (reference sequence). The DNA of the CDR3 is TGTGCCAGCAGTCCCAGCTCCTACGAGCAGTACTTC. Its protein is CASSPSSYEQYF.

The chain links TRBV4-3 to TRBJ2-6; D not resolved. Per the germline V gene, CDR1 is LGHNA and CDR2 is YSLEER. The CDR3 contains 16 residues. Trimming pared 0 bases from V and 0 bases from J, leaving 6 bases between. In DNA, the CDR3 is TGCGCCAGCAGCCAAGACGCGAGCTCTGGGGCCAACGTCCTGACTTTC. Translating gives CASSQDASSGANVLTF.

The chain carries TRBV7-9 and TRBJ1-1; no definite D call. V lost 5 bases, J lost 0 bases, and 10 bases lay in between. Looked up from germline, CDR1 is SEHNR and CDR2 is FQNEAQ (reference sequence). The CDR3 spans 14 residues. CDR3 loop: CASSNPVMNTEAFF. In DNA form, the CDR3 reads TGTGCCAGCAGCAACCCAGTCATGAACACTGAAGCTTTCTTT.

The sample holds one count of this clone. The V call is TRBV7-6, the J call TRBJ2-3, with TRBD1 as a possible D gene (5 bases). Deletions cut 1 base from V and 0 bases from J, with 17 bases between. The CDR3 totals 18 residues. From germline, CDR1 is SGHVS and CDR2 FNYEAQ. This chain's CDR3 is CASSLGRTSGMSTDTQYF. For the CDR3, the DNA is TGTGCCAGCAGCTTAGGACGTACGTCAGGGATGAGCACAGATACGCAGTATTTT.

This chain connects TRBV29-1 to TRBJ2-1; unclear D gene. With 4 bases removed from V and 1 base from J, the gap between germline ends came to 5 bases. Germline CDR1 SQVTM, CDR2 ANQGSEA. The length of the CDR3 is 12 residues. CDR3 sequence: CSVVGSYNEQFF. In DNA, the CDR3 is TGCAGCGTTGTAGGGTCCTACAATGAGCAGTTCTTC.

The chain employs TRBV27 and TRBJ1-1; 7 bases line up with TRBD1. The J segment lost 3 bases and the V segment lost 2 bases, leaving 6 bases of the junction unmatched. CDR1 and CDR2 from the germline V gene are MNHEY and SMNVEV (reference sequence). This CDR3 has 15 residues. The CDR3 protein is CASSLNPTGYTEAFF. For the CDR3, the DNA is TGTGCCAGCAGTTTAAACCCGACAGGGTACACTGAAGCTTTCTTT.

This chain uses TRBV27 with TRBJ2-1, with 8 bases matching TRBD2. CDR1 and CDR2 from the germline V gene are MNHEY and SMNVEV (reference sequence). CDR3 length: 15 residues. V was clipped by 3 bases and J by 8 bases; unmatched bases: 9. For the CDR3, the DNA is TGTGCCAGCAGTTTCCCCGGACTAGCTGCCCATGAGCAGTTCTTC. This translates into CASSFPGLAAHEQFF.

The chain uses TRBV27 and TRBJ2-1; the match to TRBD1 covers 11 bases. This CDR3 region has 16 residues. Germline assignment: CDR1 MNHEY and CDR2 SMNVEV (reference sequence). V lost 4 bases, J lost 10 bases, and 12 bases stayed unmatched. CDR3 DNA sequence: TGTGCCAGCAGTTCTGGACAGGGGGCAGAGGGGTGGGAGCAGTTCTTC. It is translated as CASSSGQGAEGWEQFF.

CDR3 sequence: CASSVGGRGTDTQYF. CDR3 nucleotides: TGTGCCAGCAGCGTAGGGGGGCGGGGCACAGATACGCAGTATTTT. This chain uses TRBV9 with TRBJ2-3; a possible D gene is TRBD1 (6 bases). The V gene's germline CDR1 is SGDLS and CDR2 YYNGEE. This CDR3 is built from 15 residues. The ends were cut back, 0 bases at V and 1 base at J, with 9 bases in the middle.

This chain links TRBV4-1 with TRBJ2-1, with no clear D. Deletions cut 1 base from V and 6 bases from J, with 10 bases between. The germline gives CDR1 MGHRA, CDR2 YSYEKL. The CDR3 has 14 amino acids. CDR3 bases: TGCGCCAGCAGCCAAGCCAGTGAAGTCAATGAGCAGTTCTTC. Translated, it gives CASSQASEVNEQFF.

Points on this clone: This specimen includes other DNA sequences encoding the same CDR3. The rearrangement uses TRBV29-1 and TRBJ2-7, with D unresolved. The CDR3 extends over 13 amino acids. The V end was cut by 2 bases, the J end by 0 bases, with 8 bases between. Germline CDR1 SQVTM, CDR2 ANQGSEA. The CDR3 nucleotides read TGCAGCGTTGAACGCCAGGCCTCCTACGAGCAGTACTTC. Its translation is CSVERQASYEQYF.

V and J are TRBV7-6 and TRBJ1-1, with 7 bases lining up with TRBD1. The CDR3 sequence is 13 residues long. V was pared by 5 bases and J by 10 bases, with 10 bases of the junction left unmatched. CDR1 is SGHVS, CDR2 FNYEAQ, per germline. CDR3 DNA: TGTGCCAGCAGCGATTACGGGACAGAGTTAGCTTTCTTT. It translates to CASSDYGTELAFF. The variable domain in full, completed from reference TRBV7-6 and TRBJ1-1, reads GAGVSQSPRYKVTKRGQDVALRCDPISGHVSLYWYRQALGQGPEFLTYFNYEAQQDKSGLPNDRFSAERPEGSISTLTIQRTEQRDSAMYRCASSDYGTELAFFGQGTRLTVV.

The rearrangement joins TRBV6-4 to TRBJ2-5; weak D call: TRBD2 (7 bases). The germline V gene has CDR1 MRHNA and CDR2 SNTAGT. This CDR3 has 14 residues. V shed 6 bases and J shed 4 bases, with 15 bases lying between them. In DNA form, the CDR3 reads TGTGCCAGCAGATCCCGGGGGGCTGGAGAGACCCAGTACTTC. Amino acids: CASRSRGAGETQYF.

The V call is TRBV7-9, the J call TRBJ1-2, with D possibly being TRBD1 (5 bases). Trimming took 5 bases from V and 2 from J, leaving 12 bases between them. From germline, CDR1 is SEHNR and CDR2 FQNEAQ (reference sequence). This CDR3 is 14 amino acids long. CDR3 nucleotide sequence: TGTGCCAGCAGCCAATTCGACAGAAACTATGGCTACACCTTC. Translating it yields CASSQFDRNYGYTF.

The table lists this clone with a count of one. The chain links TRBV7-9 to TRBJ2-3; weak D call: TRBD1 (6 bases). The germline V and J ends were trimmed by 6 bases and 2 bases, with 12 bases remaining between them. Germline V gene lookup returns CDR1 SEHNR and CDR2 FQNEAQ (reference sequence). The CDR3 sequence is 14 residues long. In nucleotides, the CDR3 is TGTGCCAGCAGGCTGACAGGTTTCACAGATACGCAGTATTTT. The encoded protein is CASRLTGFTDTQYF.

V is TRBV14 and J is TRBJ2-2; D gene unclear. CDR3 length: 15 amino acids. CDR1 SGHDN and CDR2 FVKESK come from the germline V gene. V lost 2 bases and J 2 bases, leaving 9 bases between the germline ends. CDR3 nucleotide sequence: TGTGCCAGCAGCCAACTTTTAAGCAACACCGGGGAGCTGTTTTTT. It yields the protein CASSQLLSNTGELFF.

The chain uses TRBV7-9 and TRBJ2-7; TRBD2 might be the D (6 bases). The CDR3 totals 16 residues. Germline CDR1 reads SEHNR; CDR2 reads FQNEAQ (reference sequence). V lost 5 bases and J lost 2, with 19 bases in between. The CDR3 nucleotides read TGTGCCAGCAGCCCAAGAACCATTGGGACTGCCTACGAGCAGTACTTC. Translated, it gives CASSPRTIGTAYEQYF.

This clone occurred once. The CDR3 loop reads CSVEDLRGTGEPYEQYF. The CDR3 DNA sequence: TGCAGCGTTGAAGATCTTCGCGGGACAGGGGAACCTTACGAGCAGTACTTC. This rearrangement joins TRBV29-1 to TRBJ2-7; 10 positions match TRBD1. Germline CDR1 is SQVTM and CDR2 is ANQGSEA. This CDR3 has 17 amino acids. V lost 0 bases to trimming and J lost 4 bases; unmatched junction nucleotides: 12.

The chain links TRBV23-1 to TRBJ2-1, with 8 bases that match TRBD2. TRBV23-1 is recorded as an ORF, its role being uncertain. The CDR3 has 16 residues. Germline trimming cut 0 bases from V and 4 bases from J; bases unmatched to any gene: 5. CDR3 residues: CASSQSTSGSYNEQFF. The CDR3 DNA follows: TGCGCCAGCAGTCAATCCACTAGCGGTTCGTACAATGAGCAGTTCTTC.

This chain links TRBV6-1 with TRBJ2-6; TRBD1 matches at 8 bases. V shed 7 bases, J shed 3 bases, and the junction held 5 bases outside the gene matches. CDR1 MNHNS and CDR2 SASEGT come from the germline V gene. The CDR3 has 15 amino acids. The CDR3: CASTDGTGGANVLTF. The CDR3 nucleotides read TGTGCCAGCACCGATGGGACAGGTGGGGCCAACGTCCTGACTTTC.

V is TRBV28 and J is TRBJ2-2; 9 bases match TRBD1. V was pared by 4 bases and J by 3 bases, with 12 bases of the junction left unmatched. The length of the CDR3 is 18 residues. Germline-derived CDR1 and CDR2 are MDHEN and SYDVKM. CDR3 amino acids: CASSWGIGTGRYTGELFF. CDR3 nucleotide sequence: TGTGCCAGCAGTTGGGGGATCGGGACAGGGAGATACACCGGGGAGCTGTTTTTT.

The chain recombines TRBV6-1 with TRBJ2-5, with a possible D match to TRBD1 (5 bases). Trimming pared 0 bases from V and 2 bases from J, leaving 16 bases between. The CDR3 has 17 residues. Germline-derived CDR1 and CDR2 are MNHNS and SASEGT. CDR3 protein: CASSEALYRPLQETQYF. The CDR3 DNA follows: TGTGCCAGCAGTGAAGCGCTATACAGGCCCCTACAAGAGACCCAGTACTTC.

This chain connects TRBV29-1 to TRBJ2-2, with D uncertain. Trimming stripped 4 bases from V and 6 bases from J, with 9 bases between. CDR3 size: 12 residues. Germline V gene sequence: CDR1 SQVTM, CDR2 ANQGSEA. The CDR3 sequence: CSVGDHPGELFF. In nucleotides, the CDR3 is TGCAGCGTTGGCGACCATCCCGGGGAGCTGTTTTTT.